These 9 T cell receptor beta chains originate from one sample sequenced in a study of OX40 agonist ivuxolimab in advanced cancers. Sequenced by immunoSEQ multiplex PCR; TCRdb stores in-frame clones only, minus some. The sample includes about 82,000 clones, 85% to 90% of them seen just once. The sample consisted of CD4+ or CD8+ T cells sorted from blood, taken in a trial of the OX40 agonist ivuxolimab. The receptor set was obtained from an adult with an advanced solid tumor such as melanoma, head and neck, liver or kidney cancer.

A few counts support this clone. The rearrangement uses TRBV2 and TRBJ1-5; 10 positions agree with TRBD1. In germline, CDR1 is SNHLY, CDR2 FYNNEI. The V and J ends lost 4 bases and 5 bases, in that order; junction bases with no gene match: 2. CDR3 length: 14 residues. The CDR3 DNA reads TGTGCCAGCAGTGCTGGACAGGGGGATCAGCCCCAGCATTTT. Translated: CASSAGQGDQPQHF.

This CDR3 is CASSLGLAGGLGNTGELFF. For the CDR3, the DNA is TGTGCCAGCAGCTTGGGACTAGCGGGAGGGCTGGGGAACACCGGGGAGCTGTTTTTT. V usage is TRBV5-5 and J usage is TRBJ2-2, with TRBD2 identical over 14 bases. Germline loops: CDR1 SGHKS, CDR2 YYEKEE (reference sequence). The CDR3 covers 19 residues. J gave up 1 base and V 0 bases, and 5 bases lay outside the gene matches.

This chain uses TRBV19 with TRBJ2-2; 10 positions agree with TRBD1. The CDR3 covers 14 residues. Trimming cost V 9 bases and J 4 bases; bases outside gene matches: 5. Germline V gives CDR1 LNHDA, CDR2 SQIVND (reference sequence). Here the CDR3 reads CASVDRGRTGELFF. The CDR3 region has the DNA TGTGCCAGCGTTGACAGGGGGCGCACCGGGGAGCTGTTTTTT.

This sequence joins TRBV13 and TRBJ2-1, with 10 bases lining up with TRBD2. V trimming: 2 bases; J trimming: 10 bases; junction bases outside the gene matches: 5. The CDR3 covers 14 residues. Germline V gene sequence: CDR1 PRHDT, CDR2 FYEKMQ (reference sequence). CDR3 coding DNA: TGTGCCAGCAGCTTAAAACTAGCGGGAAGGGAGCAGTTCTTC. Its translation is CASSLKLAGREQFF.

The gene calls are TRBV7-9 and TRBJ2-1, with 10 bases fitting TRBD2. The CDR3 extends over 16 amino acids. Losses at the gene ends were 7 bases for V and 3 bases for J; bases not matched to a gene: 9. The germline gives CDR1 SEHNR, CDR2 FQNEAQ (reference sequence). This chain's CDR3 is CASTVLAGAHYNEQFF. The CDR3 DNA follows: TGTGCCAGCACTGTCCTAGCGGGAGCGCACTACAATGAGCAGTTCTTC. Variable domain in full (rest from reference TRBV7-9 and TRBJ2-1): DTGVSQNPRHKITKRGQNVTFRCDPISEHNRLYWYRQTLGQGPEFLTYFQNEAQLEKSRLLSDRFSAERPKGSFSTLEIQRTEQGDSAMYLCASTVLAGAHYNEQFFGPGTRLTVL.

The V gene is TRBV7-3, the J gene TRBJ2-1; D is uncertain. CDR3 length equals 15 residues. Germline V lookup: CDR1 SGHTA, CDR2 FQGTGA. V was cut by 5 bases and J by 8 bases, with 19 bases left in between. DNA of the CDR3: TGTGCCAGCAGCCTACAAGGAATTAATGGGGATGAGCAGTTCTTC. Protein product: CASSLQGINGDEQFF.

V is TRBV7-9 and J is TRBJ1-1, with 8 bases aligning to TRBD1. CDR1 SEHNR and CDR2 FQNEAQ come from the germline V gene (reference sequence). The CDR3 is 13 residues long. J was trimmed by 5 bases and V by 6 bases; bases with no gene match: 5. CDR3: CASSMTGETEAFF. CDR3 nucleotide sequence: TGTGCCAGCAGTATGACAGGGGAAACTGAAGCTTTCTTT.

This clone was seen just once. V is TRBV28 and J is TRBJ1-3; 7 nucleotides agree with TRBD1. The CDR3 is 17 amino acids. V trimming: 6 bases; J trimming: 1 base; junction bases outside the gene matches: 12. CDR1 and CDR2 (germline): MDHEN, SYDVKM. This CDR3 reads CASSSRPDRVSGNTIYF. CDR3 nucleotide sequence: TGTGCCAGCAGCTCCCGGCCCGACAGGGTATCTGGAAACACCATATATTTT. The whole variable domain, remainder taken from reference TRBV28 and TRBJ1-3, is DVKVTQSSRYLVKRTGEKVFLECVQDMDHENMFWYRQDPGLGLRLIYFSYDVKMKEKGDIPEGYSVSREKKERFSLILESASTNQTSMYLCASSSRPDRVSGNTIYFGEGSWLTVV.

The rearrangement joins TRBV11-2 to TRBJ2-5, with TRBD1 identical over 8 bases. Germline V gene data show CDR1 as SGHAT and CDR2 as FQNNGV. The CDR3 has 15 residues. J lost 3 bases, V lost 6 bases, and 9 bases had no gene match. DNA for the CDR3: TGTGCCAGCAGTCAGGACAGGGTCGGCGAAGAGACCCAGTACTTC. This encodes CASSQDRVGEETQYF.